The T cell receptor beta chain described here comes from a study of blood T cell repertoires in COVID-19. Study overall: There were acute and convalescent COVID-19 samples, and they came from the United States, Italy and Spain. The cDNA or gDNA used as material had been derived from T cells, B-cell-depleted T cells, or PBMCs.

Original processing methods: Nucleated cell number was recorded as an estimate derived from reference gene primer amplification. The assay was immunoSEQ multiplex PCR, and TCRdb's table has in-frame clones only and misses some. That table supplies the V and J calls and clone size; D and trimming were determined from the DNA. The sample has about 270,000 clones; around 86% are singletons. Germline assignment: CDR1 MGHRA and CDR2 YSYEKL. The CDR3 extends over 17 amino acids. V lost 4 bases and J 2 bases, leaving 18 bases between the germline ends. Material for sequencing was peripheral blood. The chain combines TRBV4-1 with TRBJ2-4; a possible D gene is TRBD2 (5 bases). The TCR originated in a middle-aged man with acute or convalescent COVID-19. This CDR3 is CASSLPSGRGTKNIQYF. The DNA for the CDR3 is TGCGCCAGCAGCCTCCCCTCGGGCCGGGGAACCAAAAACATTCAGTACTTC.